These 8 T cell receptor beta chains came from one sample sequenced in a study of blood T cell repertoires in COVID-19. Repertoires were generated with immunoSEQ multiplex PCR, while TCRdb's copy carries only in-frame clones and drops some. The sample records roughly 73,000 clones, roughly three quarters being singletons. Source material: peripheral blood. These receptors were taken from a man between 65 and 80 years old with acute or convalescent COVID-19.

V gene TRBV28 combines with J gene TRBJ1-4, with TRBD1 matching 8 bases. CDR1 and CDR2 from the germline V gene are MDHEN and SYDVKM. The CDR3 totals 13 residues. The J segment lost 7 bases and the V segment lost 5 bases, leaving 3 bases of the junction unmatched. In nucleotides, the CDR3 is TGTGCCAGCAGTAGGGACAGGACTGAAAAACTGTTTTTT. It translates to CASSRDRTEKLFF.

The rearrangement joins TRBV6-1 to TRBJ2-1; 7 nucleotides line up with TRBD2. The J segment lost 7 bases and the V segment lost 7 bases, leaving 10 bases of the junction unmatched. CDR3 length: 14 amino acids. Germline V gene sequence: CDR1 MNHNS, CDR2 SASEGT. CDR3 nucleotides: TGTGCCAGCACCCTAGCGGCATTGAGGAATGAGCAGTTCTTC. It yields the protein CASTLAALRNEQFF.

The chain carries TRBV2 and TRBJ2-5, with D uncertain. Per the germline V gene, CDR1 is SNHLY and CDR2 is FYNNEI. The V end was cut by 6 bases, the J end by 3 bases, with 5 bases between. The CDR3 is 11 amino acids. CDR3 protein: CASSLEETQYF. The CDR3 coding sequence is TGTGCCAGCAGCCTAGAAGAGACCCAGTACTTC.

This clone was counted once. V gene TRBV18 combines with J gene TRBJ2-3; 8 bases are a match to TRBD1. This CDR3 has 16 amino acids. In germline, CDR1 is KGHSH, CDR2 LQKENI. J was trimmed by 6 bases and V by 6 bases; bases with no gene match: 14. CDR3 DNA: TGTGCCAGCTCTCCCCCTCCAGGGGGCGCGGGGGATACGCAGTATTTT. It specifies CASSPPPGGAGDTQYF.

The chain couples TRBV5-6 to TRBJ1-2, with 8 positions matching TRBD1. Germline V gene sequence: CDR1 SGHDT, CDR2 YYEEEE. The CDR3 is made up of 13 amino acids. The ends lost 1 base at V and 7 bases at J; junction bases unmatched: 3. The CDR3 DNA sequence: TGTGCCAGCAGCTTGAGGACAGGGCCTGGCTACACCTTC. This sequence encodes CASSLRTGPGYTF.

The CDR3 loop reads CASSQGRTAQETQYF. The CDR3 DNA sequence: TGCGCCAGCAGCCAAGGTCGGACAGCTCAAGAGACCCAGTACTTC. The chain is built from TRBV4-3 and TRBJ2-5, with a possible D match to TRBD1 (6 bases). Germline CDR1 LGHNA, CDR2 YSLEER. Trimming shortened V by 1 base and J by 2 bases, and 11 bases separated the two germline ends. The CDR3 has 15 residues.

This clone was observed a handful of times. The rearrangement uses TRBV11-2 and TRBJ2-1; 8 nucleotides agree with TRBD2. Germline loops: CDR1 SGHAT, CDR2 FQNNGV. The CDR3 consists of 16 residues. With 2 bases clipped from V and 6 bases from J, the junction kept 9 bases outside the gene matches. The CDR3 loop is CASSLRGTSSSNEQFF. The CDR3 region has the DNA TGTGCCAGCAGCTTACGTGGGACTAGTAGTTCCAATGAGCAGTTCTTC.

This clone was seen once. V and J are TRBV28 and TRBJ2-5; TRBD1 agrees at 7 bases. This CDR3 has 12 residues. Germline V gene data show CDR1 as MDHEN and CDR2 as SYDVKM. Trimming at V came to 10 bases and at J to 1 base, leaving 3 bases not matched to a gene. CDR3 sequence reads: CAIKGAQETQYF. The CDR3 coding sequence is TGTGCCATCAAGGGGGCCCAAGAGACCCAGTACTTC.